The clone carrying this T cell receptor beta chain has more than one count but fewer than ten. As yet, its antigen is unknown. The source of the sample is a study of T cell repertoires in cytomegalovirus infection. Study-wide context: In public TCR beta signatures, there were indications of both CMV infection and matching HLA type.

Notes on the study in general: Using cumulative public TCR beta family frequency, the authors identified those who carried CMV together with the relevant HLA. Clonotypes of TCR beta that were HLA-C-restricted and CMV-specific dominated the ex vivo response.

TCRdb used MiXCR to reprocess the reads, holding one entry per CDR3 protein. The sample records just over 150,000 distinct CDR3 sequences, less than 25% being singletons. V lost 4 bases to trimming and J lost 0 bases, with 20 bases between them. CDR3 size: 17 residues. Germline loops: CDR1 DFQATT, CDR2 SNEGSKA (reference sequence). The sequenced sample was PBMCs. The source is a human donor in good health (CMV status not recorded). Some clones in this sample may be carry-over from other donors' samples. The genes are TRBV20-1 and TRBJ2-3; no clear D gene. The CDR3 DNA follows: TGCAGTGCTACGGATCGAACGATCAGACCTAGCACAGATACGCAGTATTTT. Its translation: CSATDRTIRPSTDTQYF.